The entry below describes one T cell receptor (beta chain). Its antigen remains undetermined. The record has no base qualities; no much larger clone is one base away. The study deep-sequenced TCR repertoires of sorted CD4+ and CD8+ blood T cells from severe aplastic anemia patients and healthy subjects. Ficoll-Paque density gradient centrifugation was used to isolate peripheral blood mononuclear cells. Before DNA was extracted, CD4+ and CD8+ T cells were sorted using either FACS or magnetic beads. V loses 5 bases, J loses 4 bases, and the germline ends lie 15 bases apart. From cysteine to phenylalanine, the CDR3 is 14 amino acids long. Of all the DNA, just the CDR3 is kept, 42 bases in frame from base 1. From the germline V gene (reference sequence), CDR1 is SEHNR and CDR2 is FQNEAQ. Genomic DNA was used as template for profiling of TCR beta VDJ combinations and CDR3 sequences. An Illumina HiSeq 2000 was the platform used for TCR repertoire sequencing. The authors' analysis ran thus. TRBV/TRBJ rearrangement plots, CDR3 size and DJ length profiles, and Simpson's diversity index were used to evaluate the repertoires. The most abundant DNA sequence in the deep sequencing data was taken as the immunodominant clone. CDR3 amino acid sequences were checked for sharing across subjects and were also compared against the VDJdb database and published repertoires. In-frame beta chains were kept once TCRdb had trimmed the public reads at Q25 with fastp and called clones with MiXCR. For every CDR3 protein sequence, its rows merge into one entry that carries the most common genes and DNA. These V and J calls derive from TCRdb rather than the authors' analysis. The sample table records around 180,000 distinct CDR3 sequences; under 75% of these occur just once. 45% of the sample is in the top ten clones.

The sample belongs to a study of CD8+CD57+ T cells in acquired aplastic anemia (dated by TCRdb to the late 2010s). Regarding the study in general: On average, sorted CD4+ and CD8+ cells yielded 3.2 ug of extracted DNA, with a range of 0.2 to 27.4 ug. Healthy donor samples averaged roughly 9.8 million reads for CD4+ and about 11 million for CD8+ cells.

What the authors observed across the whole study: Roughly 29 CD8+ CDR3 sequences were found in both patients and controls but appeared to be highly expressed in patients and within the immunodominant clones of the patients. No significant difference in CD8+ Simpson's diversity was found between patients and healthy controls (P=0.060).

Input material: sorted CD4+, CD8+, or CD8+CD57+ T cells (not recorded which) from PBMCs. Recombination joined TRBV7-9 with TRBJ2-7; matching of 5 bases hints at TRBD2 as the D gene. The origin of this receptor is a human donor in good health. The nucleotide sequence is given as TGTGCCAGCAGCGACCCAGCTAGCCCGTACGAGCAGTACTTC. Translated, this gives CASSDPASPYEQYF. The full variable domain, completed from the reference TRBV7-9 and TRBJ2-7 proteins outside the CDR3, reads DTGVSQNPRHKITKRGQNVTFRCDPISEHNRLYWYRQTLGQGPEFLTYFQNEAQLEKSRLLSDRFSAERPKGSFSTLEIQRTEQGDSAMYLCASSDPASPYEQYFGPGTRLTVT.